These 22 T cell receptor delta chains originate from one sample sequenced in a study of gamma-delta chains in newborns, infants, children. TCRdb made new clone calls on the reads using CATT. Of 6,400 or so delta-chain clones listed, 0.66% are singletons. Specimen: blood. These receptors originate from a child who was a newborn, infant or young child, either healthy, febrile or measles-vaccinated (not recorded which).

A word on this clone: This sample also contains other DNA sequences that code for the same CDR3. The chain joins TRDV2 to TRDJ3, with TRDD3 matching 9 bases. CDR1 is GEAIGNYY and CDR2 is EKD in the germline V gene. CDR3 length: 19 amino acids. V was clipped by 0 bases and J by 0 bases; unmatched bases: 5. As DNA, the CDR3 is TGTGCCTGTGACACCGTTTTGGGGGATATCTCCTGGGACACCCGACAGATGTTTTTC. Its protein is CACDTVLGDISWDTRQMFF.

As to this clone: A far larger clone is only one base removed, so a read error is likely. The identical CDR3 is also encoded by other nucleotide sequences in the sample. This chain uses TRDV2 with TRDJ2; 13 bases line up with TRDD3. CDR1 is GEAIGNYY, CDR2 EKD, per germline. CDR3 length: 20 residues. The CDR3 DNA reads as TGTGCCTGTGACCCACTACTGGGGGATACGCGGGTCCCTTTGACAGCACAGCTCTTCTTT. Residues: CACDPLLGDTRVPLTAQLFF.

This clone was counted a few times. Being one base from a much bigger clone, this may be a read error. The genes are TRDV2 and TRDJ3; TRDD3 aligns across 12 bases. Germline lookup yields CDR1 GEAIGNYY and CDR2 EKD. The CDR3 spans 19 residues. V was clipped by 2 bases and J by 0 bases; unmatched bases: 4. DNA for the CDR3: TGTGCCTGTGACATCGCTGGGGGATACGGCTCCTGGGACACCCGACAGATGTTTTTC. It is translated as CACDIAGGYGSWDTRQMFF.

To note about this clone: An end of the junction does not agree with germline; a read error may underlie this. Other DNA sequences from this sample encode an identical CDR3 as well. The CDR3: CACDTVLGDTSWDTRQMFF. The CDR3 DNA is TGTGCCTGTGACACCGTACTGGGGGATACGTCCTGGGACACCCGACAGATGTTCTTC. The V gene is TRDV2, the J gene TRDJ3; the match to TRDD3 covers 13 bases. In germline, CDR1 is GEAIGNYY, CDR2 EKD. The CDR3 spans 19 residues.

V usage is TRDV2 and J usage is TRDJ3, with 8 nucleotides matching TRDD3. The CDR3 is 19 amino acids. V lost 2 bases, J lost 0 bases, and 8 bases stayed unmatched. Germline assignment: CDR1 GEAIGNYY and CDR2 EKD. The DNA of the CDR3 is TGTGCCTGTGACAATTACTGGGGGGCGAGCTCCTGGGACACCCGACAGATGTTTTTC. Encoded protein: CACDNYWGASSWDTRQMFF.

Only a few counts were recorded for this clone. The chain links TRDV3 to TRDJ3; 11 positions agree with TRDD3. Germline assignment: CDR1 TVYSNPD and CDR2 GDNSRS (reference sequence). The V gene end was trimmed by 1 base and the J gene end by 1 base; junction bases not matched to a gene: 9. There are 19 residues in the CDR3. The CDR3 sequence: CAFILGDTKGSWDTRQMFF. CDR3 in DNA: TGTGCCTTTATCTTGGGGGATACGAAAGGGTCCTGGGACACCCGACAGATGTTTTTC.

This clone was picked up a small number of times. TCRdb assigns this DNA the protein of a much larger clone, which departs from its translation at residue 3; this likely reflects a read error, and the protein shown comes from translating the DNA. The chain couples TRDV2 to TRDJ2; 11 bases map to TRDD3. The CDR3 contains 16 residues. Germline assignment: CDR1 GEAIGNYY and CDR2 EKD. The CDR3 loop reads CARDKLGDTLTAQLFF. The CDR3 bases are TGTGCCCGTGACAAACTGGGGGATACTTTGACAGCACAACTCTTCTTT.

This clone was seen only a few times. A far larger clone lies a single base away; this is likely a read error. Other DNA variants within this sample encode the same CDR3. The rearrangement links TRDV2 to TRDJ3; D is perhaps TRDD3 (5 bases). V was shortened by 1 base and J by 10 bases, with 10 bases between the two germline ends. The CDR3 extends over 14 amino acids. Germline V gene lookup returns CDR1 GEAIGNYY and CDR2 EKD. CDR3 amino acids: CACDTVGSTRQMFF. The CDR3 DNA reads TGTGCCTGTGACACGGTGGGGTCTACCCGACAGATGTTTTTC.

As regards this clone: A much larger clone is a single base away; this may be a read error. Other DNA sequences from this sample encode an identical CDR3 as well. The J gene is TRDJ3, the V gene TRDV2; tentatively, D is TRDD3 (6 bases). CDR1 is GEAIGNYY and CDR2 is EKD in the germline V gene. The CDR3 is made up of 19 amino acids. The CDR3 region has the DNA TGTGCCTGCGACACCGTATTGGGGGCCAACTCCTGGGACACCCGACAGATGTTTTTC. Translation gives CACDTVLGANSWDTRQMFF.

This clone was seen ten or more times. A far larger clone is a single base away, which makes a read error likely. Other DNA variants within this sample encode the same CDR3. The CDR3 protein is CACDTVTGGPSSWDTRQMFF. The CDR3 DNA follows: TGTGCCTGCGACACCGTGACTGGGGGACCCAGCTCCTGGGACACCCGACAGATGTTTTTC. The J gene is TRDJ3, the V gene TRDV2; 9 bases align to TRDD3. From germline, CDR1 is GEAIGNYY and CDR2 EKD. This CDR3 spans 20 amino acids.

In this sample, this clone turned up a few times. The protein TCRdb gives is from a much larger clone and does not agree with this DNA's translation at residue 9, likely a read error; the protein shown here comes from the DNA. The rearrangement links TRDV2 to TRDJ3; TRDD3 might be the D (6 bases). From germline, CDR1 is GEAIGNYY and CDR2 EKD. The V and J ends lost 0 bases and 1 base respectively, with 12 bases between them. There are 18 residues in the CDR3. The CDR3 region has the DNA TGTGCCTGTGACACCGTGGGGATCTTGTCCTGGGACACCCGACAGATGTTTTTC. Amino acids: CACDTVGILSWDTRQMFF.

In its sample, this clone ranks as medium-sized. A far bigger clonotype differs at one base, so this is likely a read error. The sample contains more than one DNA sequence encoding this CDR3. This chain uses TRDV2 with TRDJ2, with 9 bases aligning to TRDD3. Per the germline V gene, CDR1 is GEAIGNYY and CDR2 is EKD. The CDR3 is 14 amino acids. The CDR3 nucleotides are TGCGCCTGTGACACTCTGGGGGATACAGCACAACTCTTCTTT. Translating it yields CACDTLGDTAQLFF.

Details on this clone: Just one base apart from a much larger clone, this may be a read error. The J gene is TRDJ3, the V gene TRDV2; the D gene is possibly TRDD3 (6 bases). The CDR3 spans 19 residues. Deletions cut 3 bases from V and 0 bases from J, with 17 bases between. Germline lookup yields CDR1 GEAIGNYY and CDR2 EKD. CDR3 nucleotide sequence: TGTGCCTGTGACCCACTTGGGGGTTCGATCTCCTGGGACACCCGACAGATGTTTTTC. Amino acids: CACDPLGGSISWDTRQMFF.

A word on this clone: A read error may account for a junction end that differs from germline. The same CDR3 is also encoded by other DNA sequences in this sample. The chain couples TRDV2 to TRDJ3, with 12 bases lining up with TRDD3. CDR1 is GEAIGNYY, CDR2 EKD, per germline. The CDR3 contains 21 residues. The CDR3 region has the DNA TGTGCCTGCGACACCGCTACTGGGGGATACCCAAGCTCCTGGGACACCCGACAGATGTTCTTC. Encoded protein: CACDTATGGYPSSWDTRQMFF.

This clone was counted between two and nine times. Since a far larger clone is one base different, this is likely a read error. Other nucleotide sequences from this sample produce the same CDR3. The DNA for the CDR3 is TGTGCCTGTGACATACTGGGGGACACTTTGACAGCACAACTCTTCTTT. Its protein is CACDILGDTLTAQLFF. V and J are TRDV2 and TRDJ2; 9 nucleotides agree with TRDD3. CDR1 GEAIGNYY and CDR2 EKD come from the germline V gene. This CDR3 spans 16 amino acids. The ends lost 2 bases at V and 0 bases at J; junction bases unmatched: 3.

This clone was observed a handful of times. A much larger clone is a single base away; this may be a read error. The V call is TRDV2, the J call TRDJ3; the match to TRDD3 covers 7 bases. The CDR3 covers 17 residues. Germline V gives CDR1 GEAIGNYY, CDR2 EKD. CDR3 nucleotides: TGTGCCCGTGACACCGTTGGGGGATCCTGGGACACCCGACAGATGTTTTTC. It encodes CARDTVGGSWDTRQMFF.

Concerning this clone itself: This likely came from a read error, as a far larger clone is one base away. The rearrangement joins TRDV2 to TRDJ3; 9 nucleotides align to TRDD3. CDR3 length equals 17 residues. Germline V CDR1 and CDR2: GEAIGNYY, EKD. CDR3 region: CACDTAGDTWDTQQMFF. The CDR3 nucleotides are TGTGCCTGTGACACCGCGGGGGATACCTGGGACACCCAACAGATGTTTTTC.

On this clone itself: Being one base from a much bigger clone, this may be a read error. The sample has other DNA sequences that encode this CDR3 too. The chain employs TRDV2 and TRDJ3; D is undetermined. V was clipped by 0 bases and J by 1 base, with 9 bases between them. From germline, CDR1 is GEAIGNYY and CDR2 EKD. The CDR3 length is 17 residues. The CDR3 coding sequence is TGTGCCTGTGACACCGTAATGGGTTCCTGGGACACCCGACAGATGTTTTTC. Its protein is CACDTVMGSWDTRQMFF.

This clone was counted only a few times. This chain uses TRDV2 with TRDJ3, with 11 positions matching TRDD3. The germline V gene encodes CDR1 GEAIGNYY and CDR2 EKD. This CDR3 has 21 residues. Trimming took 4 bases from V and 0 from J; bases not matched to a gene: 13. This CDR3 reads CACDLLGDNKKSSWDTRQMFF. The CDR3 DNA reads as TGTGCCTGTGATCTACTGGGGGATAACAAAAAAAGCTCCTGGGACACCCGACAGATGTTTTTC.

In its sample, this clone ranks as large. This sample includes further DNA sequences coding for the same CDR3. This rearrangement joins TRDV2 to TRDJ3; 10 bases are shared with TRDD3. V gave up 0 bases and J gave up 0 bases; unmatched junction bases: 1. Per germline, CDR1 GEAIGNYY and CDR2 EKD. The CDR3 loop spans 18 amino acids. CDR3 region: CACDTGGYGSWDTRQMFF. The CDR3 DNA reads TGTGCCTGTGACACCGGGGGATACGGCTCCTGGGACACCCGACAGATGTTTTTC.

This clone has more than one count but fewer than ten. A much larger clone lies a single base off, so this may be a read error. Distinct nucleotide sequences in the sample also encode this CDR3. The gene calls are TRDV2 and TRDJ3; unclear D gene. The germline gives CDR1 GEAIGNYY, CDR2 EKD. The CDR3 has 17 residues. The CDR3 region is CACDTLVVSWDTRQMFF. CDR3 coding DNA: TGTGCCTGCGACACCCTAGTGGTTTCCTGGGACACCCGACAGATGTTTTTC.

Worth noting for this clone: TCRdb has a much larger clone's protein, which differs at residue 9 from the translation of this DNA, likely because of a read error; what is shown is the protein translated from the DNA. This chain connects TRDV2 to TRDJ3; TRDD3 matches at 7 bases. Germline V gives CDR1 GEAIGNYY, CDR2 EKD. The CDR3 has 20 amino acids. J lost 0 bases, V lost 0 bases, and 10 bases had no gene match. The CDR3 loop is CACDTGWGVASSWDTRQMFF. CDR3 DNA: TGTGCCTGTGACACCGGCTGGGGGGTCGCTAGCTCCTGGGACACCCGACAGATGTTTTTC.